A single sample is the source of the 17 T cell receptor beta chains below, sequenced in a study of T cell changes during pregnancy in multiple sclerosis. Using immunoSEQ multiplex PCR, the repertoire was profiled, and TCRdb retains in-frame clones only, with some absent. The sample has 70,000 to 80,000 clones; roughly 94% are singletons. This specimen was peripheral blood, taken in the third trimester of pregnancy. Source of these receptors: a female donor with multiple sclerosis, enrolled in a pregnancy study.

The chain couples TRBV2 to TRBJ2-3; 9 positions agree with TRBD2. Germline CDR1 is SNHLY and CDR2 is FYNNEI. The trim removed 6 bases at V and 2 bases at J, leaving 6 bases unmatched. The CDR3 runs to 15 residues. CDR3 DNA sequence: TGTGCCAGCAGACAGCGGGGGGACCCCACAGATACGCAGTATTTT. It codes for CASRQRGDPTDTQYF. Full variable domain (rest looked up from reference TRBV2 and TRBJ2-3): EPEVTQTPSHQVTQMGQEVILRCVPISNHLYFYWYRQILGQKVEFLVSFYNNEISEKSEIFDDQFSVERPDGSNFTLKIRSTKLEDSAMYFCASRQRGDPTDTQYFGPGTRLTVL.

V is TRBV4-2 and J is TRBJ2-5; no firm D call. The length of the CDR3 is 14 residues. The germline V gene has CDR1 LGHNA and CDR2 YNFKEQ. The V end was cut by 3 bases, the J end by 0 bases, with 8 bases between. The CDR3 loop reads CASSHSPYQETQYF. The CDR3 nucleotides are TGTGCCAGCAGCCATTCCCCGTACCAAGAGACCCAGTACTTC.

The rearrangement links TRBV6-1 to TRBJ2-5; no reliable D call. Trimming left V 4 bases short and J 3 bases short, with 9 bases between. The CDR3 extends over 13 amino acids. Per germline, CDR1 MNHNS and CDR2 SASEGT. CDR3 DNA: TGTGCCAGCAGTGTTCCGGTAAAAGAGACCCAGTACTTC. This codes for CASSVPVKETQYF.

The CDR3 nucleotides read TGTGCCAGCAGTGGCCTTACGGGGGAGACCCAGTACTTC. Its protein product is CASSGLTGETQYF. The chain couples TRBV6-5 to TRBJ2-5; TRBD2 is a possible D gene (5 bases). The CDR3 contains 13 residues. V gave up 5 bases and J gave up 5 bases, with 12 bases separating them. Germline CDR1 MNHEY, CDR2 SVGAGI.

The V gene is TRBV5-6, the J gene TRBJ1-2; maybe TRBD1 (6 bases). The germline V gene encodes CDR1 SGHDT and CDR2 YYEEEE. Deletions cut 2 bases from V and 8 bases from J, with 13 bases between. The CDR3 sequence is 13 residues long. For the CDR3, the DNA is TGTGCCAGCAGCTTTCGGGGGGGCGAGGGCTACACCTTC. Amino acids: CASSFRGGEGYTF.

The chain joins TRBV7-8 to TRBJ2-7; 9 positions match TRBD1. The germline V gene encodes CDR1 SGHVS and CDR2 FQNEAQ. Trimming removed 0 bases from V and 4 bases from J; junction bases left unmatched: 7. There are 16 residues in the CDR3. CDR3 loop: CASSLAPGQGRYEQYF. CDR3 sequence (DNA): TGTGCCAGCAGCTTAGCTCCCGGACAGGGGAGGTACGAGCAGTACTTC. The full variable domain, with the rest looked up from reference TRBV7-8 and TRBJ2-7, is GAGVSQSPRYKVAKRGQDVALRCDPISGHVSLFWYQQALGQGPEFLTYFQNEAQLDKSGLPSDRFFAERPEGSVSTLKIQRTQQEDSAVYLCASSLAPGQGRYEQYFGPGTRLTVT.

The chain employs TRBV2 and TRBJ2-1; 12 bases line up with TRBD2. V lost 6 bases to trimming and J lost 3 bases; unmatched junction nucleotides: 3. CDR1 and CDR2 (germline): SNHLY, FYNNEI. The CDR3 is 15 amino acids. CDR3 amino acids: CASSLTSGGYNEQFF. The CDR3 DNA follows: TGTGCCAGCAGCCTGACTAGCGGGGGCTACAATGAGCAGTTCTTC.

The chain carries TRBV28 and TRBJ1-2; 7 nucleotides match TRBD1. The germline V gene has CDR1 MDHEN and CDR2 SYDVKM. The V gene end was trimmed by 7 bases and the J gene end by 4 bases; junction bases not matched to a gene: 9. The CDR3 is 14 amino acids. In DNA form, the CDR3 reads TGTGCCAGCACCTTAGGGGGCAGTCTCTATGGCTACACCTTC. Its protein is CASTLGGSLYGYTF.

The chain is built from TRBV10-2 and TRBJ2-7, with TRBD2 matching over 11 bases. The CDR3 runs to 14 residues. Germline CDR1 WSHSY, CDR2 SAAADI. J was trimmed by 7 bases and V by 4 bases; bases with no gene match: 6. The CDR3, as DNA: TGCGCCAGCAGTGGGACTAGCGGGCTCGTGGAGCAGTACTTC. It codes for CASSGTSGLVEQYF.

The chain links TRBV7-2 to TRBJ1-1; 7 bases agree with TRBD1. Trimming at V came to 5 bases and at J to 0 bases, leaving 3 bases not matched to a gene. CDR1 SGHTA and CDR2 FQGNSA come from the germline V gene. The CDR3 runs to 14 residues. The DNA of the CDR3 is TGTGCCAGCAGCCCCAGGGGGGTGAACACTGAAGCTTTCTTT. It translates to CASSPRGVNTEAFF.

The V gene is TRBV2, the J gene TRBJ2-5, with 8 bases that match TRBD1. Per germline, CDR1 SNHLY and CDR2 FYNNEI. The CDR3 is 13 amino acids. V lost 6 bases, J lost 4 bases, and 4 bases stayed unmatched. The CDR3 region is CASRTGAGETQYF. CDR3 DNA sequence: TGTGCCAGCAGGACAGGGGCAGGAGAGACCCAGTACTTC.

The rearrangement joins TRBV21-1 to TRBJ1-2. TRBV21-1 is designated a pseudogene. CDR3 length equals 18 residues. The CDR3, as DNA: TGTGCCAGCAGGGGGGACTACGAAGTGGCTCAGCGTGGTTATGGCTACACCTTC. Encoded protein: CASRGDYEVAQRGYGYTF.

The rearrangement joins TRBV7-3 to TRBJ1-3; 7 bases are a match to TRBD1. The ends lost 1 base at V and 4 bases at J; junction bases unmatched: 4. The germline gives CDR1 SGHTA, CDR2 FQGTGA. This CDR3 comprises 15 residues. CDR3 region: CASSLRSGQGNTIYF. The CDR3 region has the DNA TGTGCCAGCAGCTTAAGGTCGGGACAGGGAAACACCATATATTTT.

This sequence joins TRBV10-3 and TRBJ2-5, with a possible D match to TRBD2 (6 bases). Germline loops: CDR1 ENHRY, CDR2 SYGVKD. The CDR3 totals 13 residues. The germline V and J ends were trimmed by 10 bases and 3 bases, with 15 bases remaining between them. In DNA form, the CDR3 reads TGTGCCACCCCACTAGCCGATAAAGAGACCCAGTACTTC. Translation: CATPLADKETQYF.

The chain combines TRBV30 with TRBJ1-5; D may be TRBD1 (6 bases). Germline V gene data show CDR1 as GTSNPN and CDR2 as SVGIG (reference sequence). V lost 7 bases to trimming and J lost 8 bases, with 24 bases between them. The CDR3 totals 15 residues. The CDR3 region has the DNA TGTGCCTCGAGAAAACAGGGAAGGGCTCGGGAGCCCCAGCATTTT. Residues: CASRKQGRAREPQHF.

This chain connects TRBV18 to TRBJ1-2, with D maybe TRBD1 (5 bases). Germline lookup yields CDR1 KGHSH and CDR2 LQKENI. The CDR3 has 14 amino acids. With 3 bases removed from V and 4 bases from J, the gap between germline ends came to 12 bases. In DNA form, the CDR3 reads TGTGCCAGCTCACCTGGGGCCCCACCCTATGGCTACACCTTC. This encodes CASSPGAPPYGYTF.

V gene TRBV5-6 combines with J gene TRBJ2-4, with TRBD2 identical over 12 bases. V lost 3 bases to trimming and J lost 6 bases; unmatched junction nucleotides: 7. From germline, CDR1 is SGHDT and CDR2 YYEEEE. This CDR3 has 16 amino acids. The CDR3 loop reads CASSYWTSGNLNIQYF. In DNA, the CDR3 is TGTGCCAGCAGCTACTGGACTAGCGGGAATTTAAACATTCAGTACTTC.